A single sample is the source of the 3 T cell receptor beta chains below, sequenced in a study of cytomegalovirus exposure and HLA in healthy donors. In the PCR, 60 Vbeta and 13 Jbeta primers were used. The protocol was immunoSEQ multiplex PCR, while the TCRdb copy is restricted to in-frame clones and leaves out a portion. Here the sample spans approximately 140,000 clones, approximately 80% being singletons. Sequencing was carried out using PBMCs. Source of these receptors: a man between 18 and 35 years old in good health and CMV-seronegative.

The chain is built from TRBV10-3 and TRBJ1-1; unclear D gene. This CDR3 comprises 14 residues. V was cut by 3 bases and J by 1 base, with 9 bases left in between. Per germline, CDR1 ENHRY and CDR2 SYGVKD. CDR3 protein: CAISETDQNTEAFF. In DNA, the CDR3 is TGTGCCATCAGTGAAACAGACCAGAACACTGAAGCTTTCTTT.

The chain carries TRBV5-1 and TRBJ1-1; 11 bases align to TRBD1. Germline V CDR1 and CDR2: SGHRS, YFSETQ. The CDR3 is made up of 15 amino acids. Trimming cost V 4 bases and J 1 base; bases outside gene matches: 3. The CDR3: CASSGGTGGNTEAFF. For the CDR3, the DNA is TGCGCCAGCAGCGGGGGGACAGGGGGGAACACTGAAGCTTTCTTT.

The CDR3 region has the DNA TGTGCCAGCGGACAGGGACCCTCCTACAATGAGCAGTTCTTC. Its protein is CASGQGPSYNEQFF. The chain carries TRBV11-2 and TRBJ2-1; 8 nucleotides align to TRBD1. The CDR3 is made up of 14 amino acids. Germline V CDR1 and CDR2: SGHAT, FQNNGV. The J segment lost 0 bases and the V segment lost 8 bases, leaving 3 bases of the junction unmatched.